A selection of T cell receptor beta chains follows, all from one sample in a study of T cells after posttransplantation cyclophosphamide. This table comes from immunoSEQ multiplex PCR, and its TCRdb copy is limited to in-frame clones, with some not included. Of approximately 11,000 clones in the sample, 85% to 95% were seen once. The sample consisted of PBMCs, taken after allogeneic stem cell transplant with posttransplant cyclophosphamide. These receptors all stem from a female patient in her thirties or forties who received an allogeneic stem cell transplant from an unrelated donor, was CMV-positive, and had no GVHD. Some T cells may trace back to the graft donor. CDR3s include the opening cysteine and the closing phenylalanine or tryptophan. The D gene is left open where the match is weak. Only part of the rows carry a size: once, few, many, or a class if the clone is expanded.

clone size,CDR3 length,V gene,J gene,D gene,CDR3 DNA,CDR3 protein
-,14,TRBV30,TRBJ2-3,TRBD2,TGTGCCTGGGGGGAGGGGCGGAGCACAGATACGCAGTATTTT,CAWGEGRSTDTQYF
-,16,TRBV9,TRBJ2-7,TRBD1,TGTGCCAGCAGCAACGACCTGACAGGGAACCAGTACGAGCAGTACTTC,CASSNDLTGNQYEQYF
-,13,TRBV6-1,TRBJ1-5,-,TGTGCCAGCAGTGAGGGAGGCAATCAGCCCCAGCATTTT,CASSEGGNQPQHF
-,11,TRBV29-1,TRBJ2-7,TRBD2,TGCAGCGGCGGGGGGGGCCACGAGCAGTACTTC,CSGGGGHEQYF
-,13,TRBV12-5,TRBJ1-1,-,TGTGCTAGTGGTTTGCAACACGGTCGGCGGGCTTTCTTT,CASGLQHGRRAFF
-,15,TRBV5-1,TRBJ2-3,-,TGCGCCAGCAGCTTGATGGCGGGTGGCACAGATACGCAGTATTTT,CASSLMAGGTDTQYF
-,12,TRBV29-1,TRBJ1-2,-,TGCAGCGTGCCAACAGGGAGCTATGGCTACACCTTC,CSVPTGSYGYTF
once,14,TRBV7-9,TRBJ2-1,TRBD2,TGTGCCAGCAGCTTTTTGGGACTAGCAGGTGAGCAGTTCTTC,CASSFLGLAGEQFF
-,17,TRBV5-4,TRBJ1-6,TRBD1,TGTGCCAGCAGCTTGTCCGGAGGGGGCGCTTGGGATTCACCCCTCCACTTT,CASSLSGGGAWDSPLHF
-,17,TRBV18,TRBJ1-3,-,TGTGCCAGCTCACGATATGGGCCTCGGCCCTCTGGAAACACCATATATTTT,CASSRYGPRPSGNTIYF
-,14,TRBV5-1,TRBJ2-7,TRBD1,TGCGCCAGCAGCTCAGGACAGGGAGTCGGTAAGCAGTACTTC,CASSSGQGVGKQYF
-,13,TRBV14,TRBJ2-7,-,TGTGCCAGCAGCCAAGAAACAGGGTACGAGCAGTACTTC,CASSQETGYEQYF
-,19,TRBV2,TRBJ1-2,TRBD1,TGTGCCAGCAGTGATTTGGATACCAAACCGGGACAGGGGATCTATGGCTACACCTTC,CASSDLDTKPGQGIYGYTF
-,13,TRBV6-1,TRBJ1-1,-,TGTGCCACAACGCTTTCAGTGAACACTGAAGCTTTCTTT,CATTLSVNTEAFF
-,19,TRBV6-1,TRBJ2-7,TRBD1,TGTGCCAGCAGTGCCCGCCTAAATACGCTGACAGGGGCTCGGTACGAGCAGTACTTC,CASSARLNTLTGARYEQYF
-,15,TRBV5-5,TRBJ2-7,TRBD2,TGTGCCAGCAGCTTCCCGGGTAGCGGGAGAAACGAGCAGTACTTC,CASSFPGSGRNEQYF
-,17,TRBV28,TRBJ2-1,-,TGTGCCAGCAGTTTGTTCTCGGTCAGGGTGAAGGGGAATGAGCAGTTCTTC,CASSLFSVRVKGNEQFF
-,13,TRBV5-4,TRBJ2-6,-,TGTGCCAGCAGCAACACGAGGGCCAACGTCCTGACTTTC,CASSNTRANVLTF
-,18,TRBV19,TRBJ2-1,TRBD2,TGTGCCAGTAGAGTATGGAACCGAATGACTAGCGTAAACAATGAGCAGTTCTTC,CASRVWNRMTSVNNEQFF
-,15,TRBV6-5,TRBJ2-1,TRBD2,TGTGCCAGCAGTCCCGGACTAGCGGGGGGACATGAGCAGTTCTTC,CASSPGLAGGHEQFF
-,16,TRBV29-1,TRBJ2-3,TRBD2,TGCAGCGTTGAAGCTAGGACTAGCCTTGGCACAGATACGCAGTATTTT,CSVEARTSLGTDTQYF
-,15,TRBV13,TRBJ1-1,-,TGTGCCAGCAGCCCCCCGGGGGGCGGGGGCACTGAAGCTTTCTTT,CASSPPGGGGTEAFF
-,15,TRBV5-6,TRBJ2-2,TRBD1,TGTGCCAGCAGCTTGGGCAGGGGGCGAACCGGGGAGCTGTTTTTT,CASSLGRGRTGELFF
few,15,TRBV6-5,TRBJ2-3,TRBD2,TGTGCCAGCAGTTACGGAGCGGGGGGAAGAGATACGCAGTATTTT,CASSYGAGGRDTQYF
-,15,TRBV6-5,TRBJ2-1,TRBD2,TGTGCCAGCAGTTACGCTAGCGGACTCTACAATGAGCAGTTCTTC,CASSYASGLYNEQFF
once,18,TRBV19,TRBJ2-3,TRBD2,TGTGCCAGTAGAAGGGGACTAGCGGGAGGGCCGGGCACAGATACGCAGTATTTT,CASRRGLAGGPGTDTQYF
-,16,TRBV5-1,TRBJ2-1,TRBD2,TGCGCCAGCAGTCGGCCGGGACTAGCGGGCCATAATGAGCAGTTCTTC,CASSRPGLAGHNEQFF
-,18,TRBV7-9,TRBJ2-1,TRBD1,TGTGCCAGCAGCTTAGTGAGGCTTCGGGACAGGGCCCGCAATGAGCAGTTCTTC,CASSLVRLRDRARNEQFF
-,15,TRBV5-1,TRBJ2-7,-,TGCGCCAGCACCCCCAGGGGCTCAAGCTCCTACGAGCAGTACTTC,CASTPRGSSSYEQYF
-,16,TRBV11-3,TRBJ2-3,TRBD1,TGTGCCAGCAGCCATACAGCTCGACAGGGAACGGATACGCAGTATTTT,CASSHTARQGTDTQYF
-,16,TRBV7-9,TRBJ1-1,-,TGTGCCAGCAGCTTAGCCGCCACTACAGGGAGCACTGAAGCTTTCTTT,CASSLAATTGSTEAFF
once,14,TRBV7-2,TRBJ2-2,-,TGTGCCAGCAGCTTAGGATGGCTAGTTGGGGAGCTGTTTTTT,CASSLGWLVGELFF
-,12,TRBV5-6,TRBJ1-5,-,TGTGCCAGCAGCTTCAGGAATCAGCCCCAGCATTTT,CASSFRNQPQHF
-,15,TRBV6-5,TRBJ2-2,TRBD1,TGTGCCAGCAGTTACCGGGACAGGGGCACCGGGGAGCTGTTTTTT,CASSYRDRGTGELFF
-,17,TRBV5-1,TRBJ2-7,TRBD2,TGCGCCAGCAGAGGGACTAGCGGAGGGGGTACGCCTAGCGAGCAGTACTTC,CASRGTSGGGTPSEQYF
-,15,TRBV7-2,TRBJ1-5,-,TGTGCCAGCAGCCGCGGCGGGAGTGGCAATCAGCCCCAGCATTTT,CASSRGGSGNQPQHF
-,18,TRBV18,TRBJ1-1,TRBD1,TGTGCCAGCTCCCCTAACAGGATGACAGGGTGGCAGGACACTGAAGCTTTCTTT,CASSPNRMTGWQDTEAFF
-,19,TRBV19,TRBJ2-5,TRBD2,TGTGCCAGTAGTCCCCTCATCGGTGGAGGACTAGCAGAGGAAGAGACCCAGTACTTC,CASSPLIGGGLAEEETQYF
-,14,TRBV29-1,TRBJ1-2,-,TGCAGCGTTGATTTTTTACAGGGTCAGGATGGCTACACCTTC,CSVDFLQGQDGYTF
-,15,TRBV6-6,TRBJ2-5,TRBD2,TGTGCCAGCAGTTACGACGGGAGGGCAGAAGAGACCCAGTACTTC,CASSYDGRAEETQYF
-,13,TRBV5-4,TRBJ1-2,-,TGTGCCAGCAGCTTAATAGGGGGTGGGGGCTACACCTTC,CASSLIGGGGYTF
-,15,TRBV9,TRBJ1-1,-,TGTGCCAGCAGCAACCGACAGACTTTGAACACTGAAGCTTTCTTT,CASSNRQTLNTEAFF
-,16,TRBV7-8,TRBJ1-2,TRBD1,TGTGCCAGCAGCCCGAGACCCGGACAGGGAAGCTATGGCTACACCTTC,CASSPRPGQGSYGYTF
once,16,TRBV29-1,TRBJ1-1,-,TGCAGCGTTGGGAGGCTACGGGGGGGATGGAGCACTGAAGCTTTCTTT,CSVGRLRGGWSTEAFF
-,13,TRBV6-6,TRBJ1-2,TRBD1,TGTGCCAGCAGTTACGGGGACAGCTATGGCTACACCTTC,CASSYGDSYGYTF
-,14,TRBV6-5,TRBJ2-1,TRBD2,TGTGCCAGCAGTCGGGGGGAACTTTACAATGAGCAGTTCTTC,CASSRGELYNEQFF
-,11,TRBV2,TRBJ2-7,-,TGTGCCAGCAGTGTCCAGGGAGAGCAGTACTTC,CASSVQGEQYF
-,14,TRBV7-3,TRBJ1-6,-,TGTGCCAGCAGCTTGGGGGCCCTTAATTCACCCCTCCACTTT,CASSLGALNSPLHF
once,12,TRBV6-5,TRBJ1-6,-,TGTGCCAGCAGTGTCGGGAATTCACCCCTCCACTTT,CASSVGNSPLHF